A selection of T cell receptor beta chains follows, all from one sample in a study of T cell repertoires in cytomegalovirus infection. Antigens for these TCRs are unknown. MiXCR, applied by TCRdb to the reads, yields one record per CDR3 protein. The top ten clones hold approximately 60% of a sample with 230,000 or so distinct CDR3 sequences, 35% to 40% of them seen once. The specimen comprised CD8+ T cells from cultured PBMCs, sampled from culture after CMV antigen stimulation. These receptors were collected from a human donor in good health (CMV status not recorded). Some clones in this sample may be carry-over from other donors' samples. Both conserved end residues are part of each CDR3. The D gene is left open where the match is weak. Some rows have no size entry. The others give once, few or many, or a class for an expanded clone.

V gene	J gene	clone size	D gene	CDR3 length	CDR3 protein	CDR3 DNA
TRBV6-1	TRBJ1-5	few	.	15	CASRPLLAGWQPQHF	TGTGCCAGCAGACCCCTCCTAGCGGGTTGGCAGCCCCAGCATTTT
TRBV19	TRBJ2-7	once	.	15	CASSAGAGARYEQYF	TGTGCCAGTAGCGCCGGGGCAGGGGCCCGCTACGAGCAGTACTTC
TRBV18	TRBJ1-6	.	.	15	CASSPRQNYNSPLHF	TGTGCCAGCTCACCACGGCAGAACTATAATTCACCCCTCCACTTT
TRBV5-4	TRBJ2-5	.	.	18	CASSLVQAETSPEETQYF	TGTGCCAGCAGCTTGGTCCAGGCTGAAACCTCCCCTGAAGAGACCCAGTACTTC
TRBV5-5	TRBJ2-7	.	TRBD2	15	CASSYSGGYDYEQYF	TGTGCCAGCAGCTATAGCGGGGGCTATGACTACGAGCAGTACTTC
TRBV11-2	TRBJ2-1	.	TRBD2	15	CASSLLPGLYNEQFF	TGTGCCAGCAGCTTATTACCGGGACTATACAATGAGCAGTTCTTC
TRBV30	TRBJ2-2	many	.	11	CAWTLTGELFF	TGTGCCTGGACTCTCACCGGGGAGCTGTTTTTT
TRBV11-3	TRBJ2-2	.	TRBD1	17	CASSPRTQGDFTGELFF	TGTGCCAGCAGCCCGAGGACACAGGGGGACTTCACCGGGGAGCTGTTTTTT
TRBV11-2	TRBJ2-1	once	TRBD2	14	CASRLAGSGNGQFF	TGTGCCAGCAGGCTAGCGGGATCGGGGAATGGGCAGTTCTTC
TRBV7-9	TRBJ2-3	.	.	13	CASSSLLGDTQYF	TGTGCCAGCAGCTCCCTACTAGGAGATACGCAGTATTTT
TRBV27	TRBJ2-7	.	.	13	CATRGFRPYEQYF	TGTGCCACCCGAGGGTTCAGACCCTACGAGCAGTACTTC
TRBV7-8	TRBJ1-2	few	TRBD1	13	CASSSQGARGYTF	TGTGCCAGCAGCTCACAGGGGGCCCGTGGCTACACCTTC
TRBV6-6	TRBJ1-2	few	TRBD1	16	CASSYSSLGQPTGYTF	TGTGCCAGCAGTTACTCGTCGCTGGGACAGCCTACTGGCTACACCTTC
TRBV27	TRBJ1-1	.	TRBD1	13	CASRYRGNTEAFF	TGTGCCAGCAGGTACAGGGGGAACACTGAAGCTTTCTTT
TRBV7-6	TRBJ2-7	few	.	16	CASSLAIGPLSYEQYF	TGTGCCAGCAGCTTAGCCATCGGACCGCTCTCCTACGAGCAGTACTTC
TRBV7-2	TRBJ2-5	.	.	13	CASSSGGGGTQYF	TGTGCCAGCAGCTCAGGGGGGGGCGGGACCCAGTACTTC
TRBV7-4	TRBJ2-1	.	TRBD1	21	CASSLLPWGQGVANDYNEQFF	TGTGCCAGCAGCTTACTCCCCTGGGGACAGGGGGTAGCCAATGACTACAATGAGCAGTTCTTC
TRBV28	TRBJ1-2	few	TRBD1	15	CASSSQDRGPYGYTF	TGTGCCAGCAGTTCCCAGGACAGGGGCCCCTATGGCTACACCTTC
TRBV7-3	TRBJ2-7	few	.	16	CASSLTGGAYSYEQYF	TGTGCCAGCAGCTTAACTGGCGGAGCCTACTCCTACGAGCAGTACTTC
TRBV7-9	TRBJ2-1	.	.	16	CASSLNGYSPYNEQFF	TGTGCCAGCAGCTTAAATGGGTACAGTCCATACAATGAGCAGTTCTTC
TRBV12-3/TRBV12-4	TRBJ2-1	.	TRBD1	14	CASSARDRGPRQFF	TGTGCCAGCAGTGCTCGGGACAGGGGGCCTCGGCAGTTCTTC
TRBV4-2	TRBJ2-4	few	.	14	CASSPDWLINIQYF	TGTGCCAGCAGCCCCGACTGGCTCATAAACATTCAGTACTTC
TRBV11-2	TRBJ2-1	.	.	13	CASTMSSYNEQFF	TGTGCCAGCACCATGAGCTCGTACAATGAGCAGTTCTTC
TRBV6-5	TRBJ2-2	few	TRBD2	17	CASSYLSGGPHTGELFF	TGTGCCAGCAGTTACCTTAGCGGGGGGCCCCACACCGGGGAGCTGTTTTTT
TRBV5-6	TRBJ2-3	.	TRBD2	19	CASSLVATSGYPSTDTQYF	TGTGCCAGCAGCTTGGTGGCGACTAGCGGGTACCCTAGCACAGATACGCAGTATTTT
TRBV27	TRBJ2-1	few	TRBD2	16	CASSLTGGPSYNEQFF	TGTGCCAGCAGTTTAACGGGAGGGCCCTCCTACAATGAGCAGTTCTTC
TRBV12-3/TRBV12-4	TRBJ2-7	.	TRBD2	18	CASSLAFAGTSGSYEQYF	TGTGCCAGCAGTTTAGCCTTCGCCGGGACTAGCGGGAGCTACGAGCAGTACTTC
TRBV7-4	TRBJ2-1	.	.	15	CASSLEGDPNNEQFF	TGTGCCAGCAGCTTAGAGGGGGACCCCAACAATGAGCAGTTCTTC
TRBV6-8	TRBJ2-6	.	.	16	CASTGHWVSGANVLTF	TGTGCCAGCACCGGACACTGGGTTTCAGGGGCCAACGTCCTGACTTTC
TRBV7-2	TRBJ2-1	few	.	14	CASSLRQNPNEQFF	TGTGCCAGCAGCTTAAGGCAAAACCCCAATGAGCAGTTCTTC
TRBV9	TRBJ1-1	.	.	15	CASSVGGRASTEAFF	TGTGCCAGCAGCGTAGGTGGGCGGGCATCCACTGAAGCTTTCTTT
TRBV12-3/TRBV12-4	TRBJ2-5	.	.	11	CASSFGTVKYF	TGTGCCAGCAGTTTTGGCACAGTCAAGTACTTC